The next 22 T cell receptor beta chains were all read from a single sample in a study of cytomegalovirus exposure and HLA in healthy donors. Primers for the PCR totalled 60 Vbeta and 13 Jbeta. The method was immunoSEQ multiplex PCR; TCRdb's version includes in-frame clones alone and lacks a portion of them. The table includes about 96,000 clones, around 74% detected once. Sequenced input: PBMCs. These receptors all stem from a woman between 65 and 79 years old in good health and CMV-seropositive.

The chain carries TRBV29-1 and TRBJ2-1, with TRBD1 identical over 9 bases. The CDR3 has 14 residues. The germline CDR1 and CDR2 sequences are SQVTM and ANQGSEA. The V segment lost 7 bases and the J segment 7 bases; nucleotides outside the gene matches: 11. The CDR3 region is CSADWDRVVNEQFF. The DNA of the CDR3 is TGCAGCGCCGACTGGGACAGGGTTGTAAATGAGCAGTTCTTC.

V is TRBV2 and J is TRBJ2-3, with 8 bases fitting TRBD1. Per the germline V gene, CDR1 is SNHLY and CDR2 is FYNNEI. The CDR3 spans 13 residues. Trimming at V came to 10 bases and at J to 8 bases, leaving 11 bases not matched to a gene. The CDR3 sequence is CANAGGSAGTQYF. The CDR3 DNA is TGTGCCAACGCAGGGGGCTCTGCGGGTACGCAGTATTTT.

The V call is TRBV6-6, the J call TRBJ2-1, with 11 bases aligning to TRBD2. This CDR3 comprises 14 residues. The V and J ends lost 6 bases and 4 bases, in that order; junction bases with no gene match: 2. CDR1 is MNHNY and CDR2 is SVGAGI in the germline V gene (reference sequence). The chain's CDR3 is CASSRLAGYNEQFF. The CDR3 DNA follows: TGTGCCAGCAGCCGACTAGCGGGGTACAATGAGCAGTTCTTC.

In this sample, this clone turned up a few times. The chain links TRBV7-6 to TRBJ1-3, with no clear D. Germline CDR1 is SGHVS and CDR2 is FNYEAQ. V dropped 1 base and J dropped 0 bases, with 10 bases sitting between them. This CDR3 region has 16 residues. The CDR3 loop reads CASSLVAEGSGNTIYF. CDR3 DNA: TGTGCCAGCAGCTTAGTTGCCGAGGGCTCTGGAAACACCATATATTTT.

CDR3 region: CASSPGSGTDTQYF. The CDR3 DNA follows: TGCGCCAGCAGCCCAGGGTCGGGCACAGATACGCAGTATTTT. The J gene is TRBJ2-3, the V gene TRBV5-1, with TRBD1 as a possible D gene (5 bases). The CDR3 is made up of 14 amino acids. In germline, CDR1 is SGHRS, CDR2 YFSETQ. V was pared by 4 bases and J by 1 base, with 10 bases between.

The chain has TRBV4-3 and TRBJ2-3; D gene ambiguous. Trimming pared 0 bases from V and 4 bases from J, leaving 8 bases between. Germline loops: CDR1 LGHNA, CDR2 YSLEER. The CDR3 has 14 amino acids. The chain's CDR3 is CASSQDLAPDTQYF. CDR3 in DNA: TGCGCCAGCAGCCAAGATCTGGCCCCAGATACGCAGTATTTT.

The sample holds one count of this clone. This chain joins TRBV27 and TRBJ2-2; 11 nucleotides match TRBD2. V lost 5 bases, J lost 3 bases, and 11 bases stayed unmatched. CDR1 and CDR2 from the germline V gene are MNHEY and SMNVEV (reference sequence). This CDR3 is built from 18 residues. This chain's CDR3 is CASSRGLAVRVDTGELFF. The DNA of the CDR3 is TGTGCCAGCAGTCGGGGACTAGCGGTCCGCGTTGACACCGGGGAGCTGTTTTTT.

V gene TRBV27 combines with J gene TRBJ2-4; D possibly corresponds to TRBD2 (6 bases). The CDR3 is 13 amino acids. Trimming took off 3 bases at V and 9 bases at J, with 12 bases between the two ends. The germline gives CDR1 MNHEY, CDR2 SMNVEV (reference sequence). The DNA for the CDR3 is TGTGCCAGCAGTTTTGCCAGGGAGGCCATTCAGTACTTC. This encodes CASSFAREAIQYF.

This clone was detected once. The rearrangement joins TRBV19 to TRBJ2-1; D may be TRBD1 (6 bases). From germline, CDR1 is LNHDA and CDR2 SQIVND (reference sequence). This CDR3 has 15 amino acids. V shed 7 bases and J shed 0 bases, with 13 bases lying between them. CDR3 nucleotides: TGTGCCAGTACCCTTGACAGGAGCTCCTACAATGAGCAGTTCTTC. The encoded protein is CASTLDRSSYNEQFF.

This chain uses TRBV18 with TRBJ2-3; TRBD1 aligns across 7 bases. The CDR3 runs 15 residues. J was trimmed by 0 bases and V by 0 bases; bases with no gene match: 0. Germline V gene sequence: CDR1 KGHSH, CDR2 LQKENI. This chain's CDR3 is CASSPPGQSTDTQYF. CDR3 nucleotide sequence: TGTGCCAGCTCACCACCGGGACAGAGCACAGATACGCAGTATTTT.

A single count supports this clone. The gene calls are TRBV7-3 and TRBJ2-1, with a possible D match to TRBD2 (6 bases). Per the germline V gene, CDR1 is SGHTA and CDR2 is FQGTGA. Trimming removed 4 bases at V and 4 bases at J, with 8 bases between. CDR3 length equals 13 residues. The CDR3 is CASSSGTYNEQFF. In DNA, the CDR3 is TGTGCCAGCAGCTCAGGGACTTACAATGAGCAGTTCTTC.

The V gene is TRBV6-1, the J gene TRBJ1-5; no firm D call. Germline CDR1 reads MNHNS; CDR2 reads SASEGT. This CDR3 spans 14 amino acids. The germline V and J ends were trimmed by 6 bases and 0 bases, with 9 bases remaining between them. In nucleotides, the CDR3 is TGTGCCAGCAGCCTCCGCGGTAGCAATCAGCCCCAGCATTTT. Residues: CASSLRGSNQPQHF.

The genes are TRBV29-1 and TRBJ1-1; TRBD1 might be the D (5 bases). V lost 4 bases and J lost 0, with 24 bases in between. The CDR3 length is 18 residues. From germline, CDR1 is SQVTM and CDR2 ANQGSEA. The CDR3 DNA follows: TGCAGCGTTGCTTCTTTTAGATTTAGGACAACCTTGAACACTGAAGCTTTCTTT. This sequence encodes CSVASFRFRTTLNTEAFF. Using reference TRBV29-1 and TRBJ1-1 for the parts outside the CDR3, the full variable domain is SAVISQKPSRDICQRGTSLTIQCQVDSQVTMMFWYRQQPGQSLTLIATANQGSEATYESGFVIDKFPISRPNLTFSTLTVSNMSPEDSSIYLCSVASFRFRTTLNTEAFFGQGTRLTVV.

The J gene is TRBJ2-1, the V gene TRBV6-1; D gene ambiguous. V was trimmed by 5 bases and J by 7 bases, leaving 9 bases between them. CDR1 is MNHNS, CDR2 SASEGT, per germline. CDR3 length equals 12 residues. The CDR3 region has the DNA TGTGCCAGCAGTTCTATGCATAATGAGCAGTTCTTC. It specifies CASSSMHNEQFF.

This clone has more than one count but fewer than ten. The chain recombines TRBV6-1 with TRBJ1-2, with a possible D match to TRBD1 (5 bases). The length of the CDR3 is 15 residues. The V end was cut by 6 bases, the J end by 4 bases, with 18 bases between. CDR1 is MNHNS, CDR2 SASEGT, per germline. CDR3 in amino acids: CASRAPPGIPYGYTF. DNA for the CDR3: TGTGCCAGCAGAGCGCCCCCAGGGATCCCCTATGGCTACACCTTC.

The DNA of the CDR3 is TGTGCCAGCAGCTTAGCGGGGCTGATTGGGACAGGTTACAATGAGCAGTTCTTC. This gives the protein CASSLAGLIGTGYNEQFF. The chain is built from TRBV7-9 and TRBJ2-1; 8 bases are shared with TRBD1. The CDR3 consists of 18 residues. J lost 4 bases, V lost 0 bases, and 11 bases had no gene match. Germline V gene lookup returns CDR1 SEHNR and CDR2 FQNEAQ (reference sequence).

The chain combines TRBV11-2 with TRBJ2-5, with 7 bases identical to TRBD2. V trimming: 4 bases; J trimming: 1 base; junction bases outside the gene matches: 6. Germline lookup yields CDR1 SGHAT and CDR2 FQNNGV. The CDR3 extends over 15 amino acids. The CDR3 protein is CASSYSAGAQETQYF. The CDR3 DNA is TGTGCCAGCAGCTACTCGGCGGGAGCCCAAGAGACCCAGTACTTC. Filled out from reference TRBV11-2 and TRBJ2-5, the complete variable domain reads EAGVAQSPRYKIIEKRQSVAFWCNPISGHATLYWYQQILGQGPKLLIQFQNNGVVDDSQLPKDRFSAERLKGVDSTLKIQPAKLEDSAVYLCASSYSAGAQETQYFGPGTRLLVL.

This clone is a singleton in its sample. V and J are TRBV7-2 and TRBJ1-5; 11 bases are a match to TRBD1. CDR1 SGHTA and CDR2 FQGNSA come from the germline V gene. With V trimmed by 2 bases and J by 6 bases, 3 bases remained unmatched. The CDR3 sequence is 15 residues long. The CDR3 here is CASSLMGQGVQPQHF. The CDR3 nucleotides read TGTGCCAGCAGCTTAATGGGACAGGGGGTTCAGCCCCAGCATTTT. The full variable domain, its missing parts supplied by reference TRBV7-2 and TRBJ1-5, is GAGVSQSPSNKVTEKGKDVELRCDPISGHTALYWYRQSLGQGLEFLIYFQGNSAPDKSGLPSDRFSAERTGGSVSTLTIQRTQQEDSAVYLCASSLMGQGVQPQHFGDGTRLSIL.

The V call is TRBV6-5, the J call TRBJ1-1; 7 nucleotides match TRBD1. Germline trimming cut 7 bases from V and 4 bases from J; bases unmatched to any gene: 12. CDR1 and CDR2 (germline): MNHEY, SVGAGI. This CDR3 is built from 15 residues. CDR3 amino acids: CASKTGQSFSTEAFF. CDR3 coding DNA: TGTGCCAGCAAAACGGGACAGTCCTTTTCCACTGAAGCTTTCTTT.

The chain's CDR3 is CASSLNGRSSTDTQYF. The CDR3 coding sequence is TGCGCCAGCAGCTTGAATGGCAGGTCCAGCACAGATACGCAGTATTTT. The rearrangement joins TRBV5-1 to TRBJ2-3; D not resolved. CDR1 and CDR2 (germline): SGHRS, YFSETQ. The CDR3 extends over 16 amino acids. V lost 1 base and J lost 0, with 12 bases in between.

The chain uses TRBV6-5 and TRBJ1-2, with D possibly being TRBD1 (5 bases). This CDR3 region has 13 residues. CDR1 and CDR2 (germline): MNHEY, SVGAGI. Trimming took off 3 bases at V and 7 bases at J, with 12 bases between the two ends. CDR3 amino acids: CASSYSQGAGYTF. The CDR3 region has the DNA TGTGCCAGCAGTTATAGTCAGGGTGCTGGCTACACCTTC.

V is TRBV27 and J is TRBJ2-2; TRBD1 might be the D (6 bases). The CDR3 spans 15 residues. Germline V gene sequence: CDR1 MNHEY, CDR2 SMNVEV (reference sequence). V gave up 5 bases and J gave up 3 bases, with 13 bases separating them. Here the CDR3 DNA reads TGTGCCAGCAGTAGCGACAGGACCCACACCGGGGAGCTGTTTTTT. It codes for CASSSDRTHTGELFF.